This TCR beta chain appears in the sequencing data of a study of T-cell reconstitution after alpha-beta-depleted transplantation in children. Construction of the TCRbeta library involved unique molecular identifiers. TCRdb reprocessed the PCR reads with MiXCR, giving one entry per CDR3 protein. The data hold 330,000 or so distinct CDR3 sequences, with 10% observed a single time. At least ten counts were recorded for this clonotype. Germline V gene data show CDR1 as SGHVS and CDR2 as FNYEAQ. The CDR3 is made up of 13 amino acids. V was shortened by 2 bases and J by 6 bases, with 8 bases between the two germline ends.

Here the sequenced sample was PBMCs from the stem cell graft donor, taken from the stem cell graft. The rearrangement joins TRBV7-6 to TRBJ2-1; no clear D. This sequence was found in a human donor who donated a stem cell graft to a child with acute lymphoblastic leukemia. CDR3: CASSLPTSNEQFF. The CDR3 nucleotides are TGTGCCAGCAGCTTACCTACTTCCAATGAGCAGTTCTTC.